The clone carrying this T cell receptor beta chain was observed a handful of times. Plating combined around 200,000 CFSE-labeled responder cells with around 200,000 irradiated, violet-dye-labeled stimulator cells. Sorting was performed after the reaction on proliferating CFSE-low CD3+CD4+ and CD3+CD8+ responders. The data were taken from a study of graft-versus-host responses after intestinal transplantation. General observations from the study: Ileal or blood samples showed some GvH clones first, and such clones were also found in recipient marrow. Circulating GvH clone levels at their peak were associated with HvG declines (early post-transplant).

Germline V gene lookup returns CDR1 SQVTM and CDR2 ANQGSEA. V was pared by 1 base and J by 2 bases, with 9 bases of the junction left unmatched. The CDR3 runs to 18 residues. Sequencing used immunoSEQ multiplex PCR; TCRdb keeps in-frame clones, though not all of them. This table holds thousands of clones, 25% to 30% found once. The chain employs TRBV29-1 and TRBJ2-7; 15 bases are a match to TRBD2. This sequence was found in a human patient who received an intestinal transplant. The sequencing here drew on alloreactive CD8+ T cells from a mixed lymphocyte reaction culture, taken before intestinal transplant. Subset noted: CFSE-low proliferating T cells sorted from approximately 6-day pre-transplant mixed lymphocyte reaction (GvH or HvG direction). The CDR3 DNA sequence: TGCAGCGTTGAAGGGACTAGCGGGAGGGAGAACAAACCCTACGAGCAGTACTTC. Its translation: CSVEGTSGRENKPYEQYF.